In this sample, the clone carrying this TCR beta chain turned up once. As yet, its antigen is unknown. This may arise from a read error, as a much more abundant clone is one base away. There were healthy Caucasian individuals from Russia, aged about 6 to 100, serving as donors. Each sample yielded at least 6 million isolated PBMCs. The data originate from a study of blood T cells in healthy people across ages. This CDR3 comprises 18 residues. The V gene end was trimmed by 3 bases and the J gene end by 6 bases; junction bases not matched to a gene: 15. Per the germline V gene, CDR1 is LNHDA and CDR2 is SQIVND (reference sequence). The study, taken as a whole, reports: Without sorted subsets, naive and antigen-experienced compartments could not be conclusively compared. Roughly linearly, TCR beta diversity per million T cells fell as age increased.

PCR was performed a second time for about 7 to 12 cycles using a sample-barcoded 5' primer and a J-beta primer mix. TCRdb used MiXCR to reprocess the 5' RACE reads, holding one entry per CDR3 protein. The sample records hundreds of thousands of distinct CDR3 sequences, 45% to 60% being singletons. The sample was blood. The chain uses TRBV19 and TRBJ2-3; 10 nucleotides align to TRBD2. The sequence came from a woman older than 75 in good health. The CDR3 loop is CASSMASGSGQLLDTQYF. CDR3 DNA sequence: TGTGCCAGTAGTATGGCTAGCGGGAGCGGTCAACTACTCGATACGCAGTATTTT.